Shown below are 8 T cell receptor beta chains from a single sample sequenced in a study of Ad26.COV2.S vaccination and SARS-CoV-2 variants. Stated treatment: about 20 received Ad26.COV2.S at low or high dose, single or two shots; roughly 5 received placebo; per-sample allocation not given. Sampling happened 63 days after the first vaccine or placebo injection. The table came from immunoSEQ multiplex PCR; TCRdb's copy has only in-frame clones and leaves some out. The sample has over 350,000 clones; about 85% are singletons. This sample comprised peripheral blood, obtained in a trial of Ad26.COV2.S vaccine versus placebo. Receptors were obtained from a person aged 18 to 59 who received the Ad26.COV2.S COVID-19 vaccine or a placebo.

The chain is built from TRBV11-2 and TRBJ1-1; 7 nucleotides match TRBD1. The ends lost 5 bases at V and 3 bases at J; junction bases unmatched: 15. The CDR3 sequence is 17 residues long. Germline CDR1 reads SGHAT; CDR2 reads FQNNGV. CDR3 coding DNA: TGTGCCAGCAGCCAAAACGACAGGGTCAAATGGCACACTGAAGCTTTCTTT. It codes for CASSQNDRVKWHTEAFF.

This chain uses TRBV6-2 or TRBV6-3 with TRBJ1-5; TRBD1 matches 9 bases. CDR3 size: 16 residues. V gave up 2 bases and J gave up 3 bases; unmatched junction bases: 5. In germline, CDR1 is MNHEY, CDR2 SVGEGT. The CDR3 bases are TGTGCCAGCAGTTACGCTGACAGGGGGGACAATCAGCCCCAGCATTTT. It encodes CASSYADRGDNQPQHF.

This sequence joins TRBV5-1 and TRBJ2-5; D uncertain. CDR1 and CDR2 (germline): SGHRS, YFSETQ. With 0 bases removed from V and 2 bases from J, the gap between germline ends came to 8 bases. CDR3 length: 14 residues. The CDR3 coding sequence is TGCGCCAGCAGCTTGGACTCTGGACAAGAGACCCAGTACTTC. This encodes CASSLDSGQETQYF.

V usage is TRBV12-5 and J usage is TRBJ1-3; 8 positions agree with TRBD1. Germline V lookup: CDR1 LGHNT, CDR2 FRNRAP. V shed 5 bases and J 1 base; nucleotides not matched to a gene: 10. The CDR3 loop spans 17 amino acids. The CDR3 here is CASGPRGQGNSGNTIYF. CDR3 sequence (DNA): TGTGCTAGTGGTCCCAGAGGACAGGGAAATTCTGGAAACACCATATATTTT.

V gene TRBV4-1 combines with J gene TRBJ2-2, with TRBD2 as a possible D gene (5 bases). CDR1 MGHRA and CDR2 YSYEKL come from the germline V gene. This CDR3 comprises 17 residues. V was cut by 3 bases and J by 0 bases, with 14 bases left in between. The CDR3 nucleotides are TGCGCCAGCAGCCAGGGTGACATGAGGGCGAACACCGGGGAGCTGTTTTTT. Translating it yields CASSQGDMRANTGELFF.

V and J are TRBV27 and TRBJ2-2; D is possibly TRBD1 (6 bases). V gave up 5 bases and J gave up 0 bases, with 7 bases separating them. Germline V gives CDR1 MNHEY, CDR2 SMNVEV (reference sequence). The CDR3 is made up of 14 amino acids. CDR3 DNA: TGTGCCAGCAGTGGGACACCGAACACCGGGGAGCTGTTTTTT. Its protein is CASSGTPNTGELFF.

The J gene is TRBJ1-2, the V gene TRBV2; 7 bases line up with TRBD1. V lost 5 bases, J lost 6 bases, and 9 bases stayed unmatched. This CDR3 region has 14 residues. Germline V lookup: CDR1 SNHLY, CDR2 FYNNEI. This CDR3 is CASSYPGGENGYTF. The CDR3 DNA reads as TGTGCCAGCAGTTATCCAGGGGGGGAGAATGGCTACACCTTC.

The chain combines TRBV7-9 with TRBJ1-2; 7 bases are shared with TRBD1. This CDR3 region has 14 residues. The germline gives CDR1 SEHNR, CDR2 FQNEAQ (reference sequence). J gave up 5 bases and V 3 bases, and 6 bases lay outside the gene matches. CDR3 nucleotides: TGTGCCAGCAGCTTCGTGACAGGGAGTTATGGCTACACCTTC. Its translation is CASSFVTGSYGYTF.